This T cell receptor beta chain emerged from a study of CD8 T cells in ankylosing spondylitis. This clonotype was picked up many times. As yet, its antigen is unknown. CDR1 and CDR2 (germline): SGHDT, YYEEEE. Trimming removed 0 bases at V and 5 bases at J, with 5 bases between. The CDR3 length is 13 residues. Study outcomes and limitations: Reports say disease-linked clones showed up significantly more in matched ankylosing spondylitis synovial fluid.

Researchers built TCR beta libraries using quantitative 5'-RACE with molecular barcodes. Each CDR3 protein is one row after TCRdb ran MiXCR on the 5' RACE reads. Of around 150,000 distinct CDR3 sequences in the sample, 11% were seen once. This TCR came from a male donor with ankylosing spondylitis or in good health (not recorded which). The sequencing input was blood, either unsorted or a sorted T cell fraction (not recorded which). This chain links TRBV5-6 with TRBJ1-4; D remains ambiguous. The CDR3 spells CASSLVANEKLFF. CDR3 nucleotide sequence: TGTGCCAGCAGCTTGGTGGCAAATGAAAAACTGTTTTTT.